In this sample, the clone carrying this T cell receptor beta chain turned up many times. Its specificity is unknown. Read coverage stops 3 residues before the CDR3 terminus; the germline J gene supplies the remainder. The data were obtained in a study of T cell clonality in common variable immunodeficiency. General study results and limits: In common variable immunodeficiency, TCR beta chains reportedly carried fewer deletions and N-nucleotide insertions. Fewer TCRbeta clones were shared among CVID subjects than controls.

CDR1 is ENHRY and CDR2 is SYGVKD in the germline V gene. Unmatched junction bases numbered 1, after V lost 6 bases and J lost 4 bases. The length of the CDR3 is 14 residues. Patients and controls were mostly of Caucasian heritage. This table comes from immunoSEQ multiplex PCR, and its TCRdb copy is limited to in-frame clones, with some not included. The table lists under 65,000 clones, no singletons, with 0.7% to 0.95% in the top ten. The V and J genes are TRBV10-3 and TRBJ2-2; the match to TRBD1 covers 11 bases. The sequence was obtained from a person aged 18 to 70 in good health. Sequenced sample: peripheral blood mononuclear cells. CDR3 DNA (partial): TGTGCCATCAGGGGGACAGGGGGCACCGGGGAG. Its translation is CAIRGTGGTGE. The full CDR3 protein reads CAIRGTGGTGELFF.